This T cell receptor beta chain came from a study of shared clonotypes between healthy human individuals. Overall study results and limits: Naive subsets usually exceeded memory subsets in estimated richness. A handful of donors shared about 5% of their naive CD4 clonotypes.

The CDR3 totals 14 residues. Germline trimming cut 8 bases from V and 4 bases from J; bases unmatched to any gene: 6. The germline V gene has CDR1 MNHNS and CDR2 SASEGT. Clones were read by immunoSEQ multiplex PCR, and TCRdb kept only the in-frame ones, dropping some. Among 2,100,000 or so clones, nearly 97% were seen once, and the ten largest hold around 0.13%. Worth noting for this clone: The antigen remains unidentified.

The TCR sequence derives from a man between 18 and 29 years old in good health. The gene calls are TRBV6-1 and TRBJ2-3; 10 bases are shared with TRBD2. Sequencing was done on a sample of naive CD4+ T cells sorted from blood. The subset is: CD45RA+ positively selected. Written as DNA, the CDR3 is TGTGCCAGCCTACTAGCGGGGAGTCCAGATACGCAGTATTTT. Translated, it gives CASLLAGSPDTQYF.